Ten or more counts support the clone carrying this T cell receptor beta chain. This CDR3 has 15 residues. Per germline, CDR1 MNHEY and CDR2 SMNVEV (reference sequence). Trimming took 0 bases from V and 3 from J, leaving 9 bases between them. The sample originates from a study of T cells after posttransplantation cyclophosphamide. The assay was immunoSEQ multiplex PCR, and TCRdb's table has in-frame clones only and misses some. The profile covers more than 35,000 clones, none occurring a single time. The J gene is TRBJ2-1, the V gene TRBV27, with a possible D match to TRBD1 (6 bases). This clonotype was obtained from a man in his fifties in good health, CMV-negative, and a related stem cell transplant donor. Sequenced: PBMCs. The CDR3 reads CASSLSAGVYNEQFF. DNA of the CDR3: TGTGCCAGCAGTTTATCGGCAGGGGTCTACAATGAGCAGTTCTTC.